This T cell receptor beta chain was profiled in a study of T cells in Graves' hyperthyroidism and ophthalmopathy. This clonotype has at least ten counts. Regions amplified from RNA transcripts were the TCR beta CDR3 regions. First-round RT-PCR with HTBI primers amplified the TCR CDR3 region. TCRdb independently ran MiXCR on the multiplex PCR reads; one entry per CDR3 protein. The table has 730,000 or so distinct CDR3 sequences, about 19% seen once. The germline gives CDR1 SGHDN, CDR2 FVKESK. V lost 4 bases and J lost 4, with 11 bases in between. The CDR3 runs 13 residues. The J gene is TRBJ2-7, the V gene TRBV14; possible D gene TRBD2, 5 bases. Sequenced sample: blood. The sequence was collected from a woman aged 50 to 60 with Graves' hyperthyroidism that later progressed to Graves' ophthalmopathy. CDR3 nucleotide sequence: TGTGCCAGCAGCCGGCCCGGGGTTTACGAGCAGTACTTC. It yields the protein CASSRPGVYEQYF.